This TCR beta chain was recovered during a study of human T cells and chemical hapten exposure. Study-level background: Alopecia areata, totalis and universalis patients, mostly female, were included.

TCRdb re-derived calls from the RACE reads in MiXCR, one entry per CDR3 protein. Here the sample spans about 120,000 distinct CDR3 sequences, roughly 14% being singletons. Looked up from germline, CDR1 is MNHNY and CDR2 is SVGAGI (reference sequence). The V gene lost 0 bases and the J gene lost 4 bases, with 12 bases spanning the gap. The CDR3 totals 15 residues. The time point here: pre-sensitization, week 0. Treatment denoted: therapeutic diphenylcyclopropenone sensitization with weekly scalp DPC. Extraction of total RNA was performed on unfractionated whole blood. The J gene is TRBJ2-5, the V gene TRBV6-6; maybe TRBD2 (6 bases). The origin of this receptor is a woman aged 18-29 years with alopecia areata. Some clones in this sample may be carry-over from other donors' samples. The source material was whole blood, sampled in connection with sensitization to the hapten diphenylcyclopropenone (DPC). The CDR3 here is CASSYSGGEGETQYF. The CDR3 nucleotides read TGTGCCAGCAGTTACTCTGGCGGGGAAGGAGAGACCCAGTACTTC.